Described below is a single TCR beta chain sequence and its context. This record belongs to a study of blood T cells in healthy people across ages. It was with a sample-barcoded 5' primer and a J-beta primer mix that a second PCR of roughly 7 to 12 cycles was run. TCRdb reprocessed the 5' RACE reads with MiXCR, giving one entry per CDR3 protein. The sample has more than 1.4 million distinct CDR3 sequences; around two fifths are singletons. This clonotype originated in a woman in her late teens or twenties in good health. The sequenced material came from blood.

CDR3 in DNA: TGTGCCAGCAGTTACGCGGGCGATGGCAGCACTGAAGCTTTCTTT. It codes for CASSYAGDGSTEAFF. V is TRBV6-6 and J is TRBJ1-1; D not resolved. This CDR3 contains 15 residues. V was trimmed by 2 bases and J by 4 bases, leaving 14 bases between them. CDR1 is MNHNY, CDR2 SVGAGI, per germline (reference sequence).